A selection of T cell receptor beta chains follows, all from one sample in a study of T cell changes during pregnancy in multiple sclerosis. Sequenced by immunoSEQ multiplex PCR; TCRdb stores in-frame clones only, minus some. The table includes around 31,000 clones, just over 90% detected once. Sample: CD4+ T cells from peripheral blood mononuclear cells, taken in the second trimester of pregnancy. These receptors all come from a female donor with multiple sclerosis, enrolled in a pregnancy study. Both conserved end residues are part of each CDR3. D genes are given only for firm matches. Clone size, where shown, is once, few, many, or a class for clones that have expanded.

d_gene	j_gene	v_gene	abundance	CDR3aa	CDR3nt
TRBD2	TRBJ2-3	TRBV5-4	.	CASSLAGRRDGAQYF	TGTGCCAGCAGCTTAGCCGGGAGGCGGGATGGGGCGCAGTATTTT
TRBD1	TRBJ2-7	TRBV5-6	.	CASSLVLIEGQYEQYF	TGTGCCAGCAGCTTGGTCCTCATAGAGGGACAGTACGAGCAGTACTTC
TRBD2	TRBJ2-3	TRBV5-6	.	CASRQTSGDFTDTQYF	TGTGCCAGCCGACAGACTAGCGGGGATTTCACAGATACGCAGTATTTT
.	TRBJ2-3	TRBV19	once	CASKGHQGRDTQYF	TGTGCCAGTAAGGGCCACCAAGGGAGGGATACGCAGTATTTT
TRBD1	TRBJ1-2	TRBV6-6	.	CASSYATGGGDGYTF	TGTGCCAGCAGTTACGCAACAGGGGGAGGGGATGGCTACACCTTC
TRBD1	TRBJ1-1	TRBV11-2	.	CASSLVRQGAKNTEAFF	TGTGCCAGCAGCTTGGTTAGACAGGGGGCTAAGAACACTGAAGCTTTCTTT
.	TRBJ2-4	TRBV2	.	CASSLQGTARLAKNIQYF	TGTGCCAGCAGCCTACAGGGAACCGCCAGATTAGCCAAAAACATTCAGTACTTC
TRBD1	TRBJ1-5	TRBV2	.	CASKRDRDRRQPQHF	TGTGCCAGCAAAAGAGACCGGGACAGGCGACAGCCCCAGCATTTT
.	TRBJ1-2	TRBV19	.	CASNLWQGKDYGYTF	TGTGCCAGTAACCTGTGGCAGGGAAAGGACTATGGCTACACCTTC
TRBD2	TRBJ2-7	TRBV11-2	.	CASSLGLAGAGEQYF	TGTGCCAGCAGCTTAGGACTAGCGGGAGCGGGCGAGCAGTACTTC
TRBD2	TRBJ2-7	TRBV9	.	CASSEGLVYEQYF	TGTGCCAGCAGCGAAGGACTAGTATACGAGCAGTACTTC
.	TRBJ1-1	TRBV6-5	.	CASSYSGFGSGKAFF	TGTGCCAGCAGTTACTCGGGGTTCGGGAGTGGAAAAGCTTTCTTT
TRBD2	TRBJ2-7	TRBV4-1	few	CASSQGAGGRNEQYF	TGCGCCAGCAGCCAAGGGGCGGGAGGGCGCAACGAGCAGTACTTC
TRBD1	TRBJ2-3	TRBV6-1	.	CASSDPGQGAGSWFPDTQYF	TGTGCCAGCAGTGACCCGGGACAGGGGGCTGGGTCGTGGTTCCCAGATACGCAGTATTTT
TRBD2	TRBJ2-7	TRBV7-8	.	CASSLSVVGLAEYF	TGTGCCAGCAGCTTATCAGTTGTAGGGCTAGCGGAGTACTTC
TRBD1	TRBJ1-2	TRBV30	.	CAWSTDRGHYGYTF	TGTGCCTGGAGTACGGACAGGGGGCACTATGGCTACACCTTC